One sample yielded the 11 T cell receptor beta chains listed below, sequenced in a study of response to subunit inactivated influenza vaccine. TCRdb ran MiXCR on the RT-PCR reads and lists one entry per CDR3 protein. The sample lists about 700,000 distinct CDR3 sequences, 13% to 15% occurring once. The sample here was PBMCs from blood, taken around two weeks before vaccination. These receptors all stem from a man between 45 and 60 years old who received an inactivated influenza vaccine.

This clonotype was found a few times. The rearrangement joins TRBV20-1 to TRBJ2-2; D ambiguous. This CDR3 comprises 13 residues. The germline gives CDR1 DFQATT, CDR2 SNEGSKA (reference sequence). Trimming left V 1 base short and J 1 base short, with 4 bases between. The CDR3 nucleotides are TGCAGTGCTAGAGGGGAGAACACCGGGGAGCTGTTTTTT. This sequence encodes CSARGENTGELFF.

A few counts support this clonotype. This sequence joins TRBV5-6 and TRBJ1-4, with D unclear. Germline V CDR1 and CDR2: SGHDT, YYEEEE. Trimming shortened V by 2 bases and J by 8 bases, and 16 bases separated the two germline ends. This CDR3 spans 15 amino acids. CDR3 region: CASSFVGRVDEKLFF. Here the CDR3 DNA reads TGTGCCAGCAGCTTCGTTGGAAGGGTGGACGAAAAACTGTTTTTT.

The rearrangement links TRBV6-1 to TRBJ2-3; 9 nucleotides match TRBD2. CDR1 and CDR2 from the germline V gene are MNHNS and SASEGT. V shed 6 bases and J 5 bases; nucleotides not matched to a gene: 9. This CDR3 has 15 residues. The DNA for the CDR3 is TGTGCCAGCAGCTCACTTAGACTAGCGGTAGATACGCAGTATTTT. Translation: CASSSLRLAVDTQYF.

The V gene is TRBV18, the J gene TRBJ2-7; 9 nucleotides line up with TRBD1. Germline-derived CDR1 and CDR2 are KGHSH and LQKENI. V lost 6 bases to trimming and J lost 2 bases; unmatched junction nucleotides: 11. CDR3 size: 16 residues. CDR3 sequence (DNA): TGTGCCAGCTCCTCCCGGCCGGGACAGGGACCCTACGAGCAGTACTTC. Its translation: CASSSRPGQGPYEQYF. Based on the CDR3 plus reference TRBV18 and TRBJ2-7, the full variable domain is NAGVMQNPRHLVRRRGQEARLRCSPMKGHSHVYWYRQLPEEGLKFMVYLQKENIIDESGMPKERFSAEFPKEGPSILRIQQVVRGDSAAYFCASSSRPGQGPYEQYFGPGTRLTVT.

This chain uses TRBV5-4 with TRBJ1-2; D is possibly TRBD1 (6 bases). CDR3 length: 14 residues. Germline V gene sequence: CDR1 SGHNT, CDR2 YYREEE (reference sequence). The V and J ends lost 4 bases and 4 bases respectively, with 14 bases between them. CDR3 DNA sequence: TGTGCCAGCAGCGTACCACAGGGCCGCTATGGCTACACCTTC. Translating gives CASSVPQGRYGYTF.

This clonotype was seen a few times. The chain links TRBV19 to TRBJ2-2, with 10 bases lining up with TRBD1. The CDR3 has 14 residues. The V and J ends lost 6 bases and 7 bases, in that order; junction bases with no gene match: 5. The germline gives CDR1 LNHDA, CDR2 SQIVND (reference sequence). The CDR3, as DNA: TGTGCCAGTAGCGACAGGGGGCGAGTCGGGGAGCTGTTTTTT. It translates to CASSDRGRVGELFF.

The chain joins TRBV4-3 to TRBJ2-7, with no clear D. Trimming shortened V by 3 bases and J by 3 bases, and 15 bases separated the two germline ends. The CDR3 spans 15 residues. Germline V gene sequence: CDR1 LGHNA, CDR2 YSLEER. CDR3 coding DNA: TGCGCCAGCAGCCAGGGCGTAGGGTCGGGCTACGAGCAGTACTTC. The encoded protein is CASSQGVGSGYEQYF.

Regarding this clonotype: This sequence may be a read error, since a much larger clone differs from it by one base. Here the CDR3 reads CANSGIGTATQYF. The CDR3 coding sequence is TGTGCCAACAGTGGCATAGGGACAGCTACGCAGTATTTT. V is TRBV6-1 and J is TRBJ2-3; TRBD1 agrees at 7 bases. CDR3 length: 13 amino acids. The germline gives CDR1 MNHNS, CDR2 SASEGT.

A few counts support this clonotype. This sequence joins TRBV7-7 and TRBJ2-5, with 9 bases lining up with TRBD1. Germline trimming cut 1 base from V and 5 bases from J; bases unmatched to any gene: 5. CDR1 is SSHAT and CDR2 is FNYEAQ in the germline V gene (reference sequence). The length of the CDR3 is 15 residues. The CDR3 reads CASSLGTGERETQYF. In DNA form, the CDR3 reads TGTGCCAGCAGCTTAGGGACAGGGGAAAGGGAGACCCAGTACTTC. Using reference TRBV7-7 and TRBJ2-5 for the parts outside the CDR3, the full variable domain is GAGVSQSPRYKVTKRGQDVTLRCDPISSHATLYWYQQALGQGPEFLTYFNYEAQPDKSGLPSDRFSAERPEGSISTLTIQRTEQRDSAMYRCASSLGTGERETQYFGPGTRLLVL.

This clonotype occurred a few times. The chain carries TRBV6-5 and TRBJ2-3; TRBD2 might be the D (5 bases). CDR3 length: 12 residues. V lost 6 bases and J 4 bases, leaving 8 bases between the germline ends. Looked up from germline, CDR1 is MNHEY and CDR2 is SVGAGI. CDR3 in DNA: TGTGCCAGCAGGAGAGGGTCAGATACGCAGTATTTT. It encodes CASRRGSDTQYF.

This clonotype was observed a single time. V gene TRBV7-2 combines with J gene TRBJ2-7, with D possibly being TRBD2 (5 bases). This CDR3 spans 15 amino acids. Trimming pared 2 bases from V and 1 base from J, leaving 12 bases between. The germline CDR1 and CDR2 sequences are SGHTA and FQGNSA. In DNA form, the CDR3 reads TGTGCCAGCAGCTTACATGGAACTAGGTCCTACGAGCAGTACTTC. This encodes CASSLHGTRSYEQYF.